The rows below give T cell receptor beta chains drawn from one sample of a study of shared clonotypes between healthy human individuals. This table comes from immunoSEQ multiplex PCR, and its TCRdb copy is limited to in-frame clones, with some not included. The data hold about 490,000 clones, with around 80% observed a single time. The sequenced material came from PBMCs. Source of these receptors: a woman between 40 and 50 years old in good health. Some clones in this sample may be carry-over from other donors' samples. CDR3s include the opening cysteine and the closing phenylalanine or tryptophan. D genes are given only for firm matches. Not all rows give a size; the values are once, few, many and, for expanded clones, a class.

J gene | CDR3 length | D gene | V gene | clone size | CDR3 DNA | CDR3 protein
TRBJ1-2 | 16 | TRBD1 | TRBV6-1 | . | TGTGCCAGCAGTGAAGCCGGGGGACAGGCGGGCTATGGCTACACCTTC | CASSEAGGQAGYGYTF
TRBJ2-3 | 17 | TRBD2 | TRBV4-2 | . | TGTGCCAGCAGCCAAGACCGGGCGGGAGGCGGAACAGATACGCAGTATTTT | CASSQDRAGGGTDTQYF
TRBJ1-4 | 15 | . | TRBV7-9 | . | TGTGCCAGCAGCTTAGACACAGGGTCCAATGAAAAACTGTTTTTT | CASSLDTGSNEKLFF
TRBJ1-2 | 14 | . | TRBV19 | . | TGTGCCTCATGGGGGCAGGGCCTTAACTATGGCTACACCTTC | CASWGQGLNYGYTF
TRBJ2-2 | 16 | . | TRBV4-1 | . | TGCGCCAGCAGTCCGGCGGCAGGGGTTGGCACCGGGGAGCTGTTTTTT | CASSPAAGVGTGELFF
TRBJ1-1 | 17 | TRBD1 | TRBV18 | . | TGTGCCAGCTCACCAAGTCCCGGGACAGGGATGAACACTGAAGCTTTCTTT | CASSPSPGTGMNTEAFF
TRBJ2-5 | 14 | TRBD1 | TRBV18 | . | TGTGCCAGCTCACCGGGGACAGCTCAAGAGACCCAGTACTTC | CASSPGTAQETQYF
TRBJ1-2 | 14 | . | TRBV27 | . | TGTGCCAGCAGTTTAACTGCTCAGCGGGGTGGCTACACCTTC | CASSLTAQRGGYTF
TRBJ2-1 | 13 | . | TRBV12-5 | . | TGTGCTAGTGGTTTGAGGGGACTCGGGAGGCAGTTCTTC | CASGLRGLGRQFF
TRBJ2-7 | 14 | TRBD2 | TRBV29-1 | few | TGCAGCGTTGAAGAGAGCGGGAGAGCCGGCGAGCAGTACTTC | CSVEESGRAGEQYF
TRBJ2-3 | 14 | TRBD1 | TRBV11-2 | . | TGTGCCAGCAGCCCGGACAGGGTGGCAGATACGCAGTATTTT | CASSPDRVADTQYF
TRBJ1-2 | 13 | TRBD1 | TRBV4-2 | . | TGTGCCAGCAGCCAAGTTCAGGGGGTCGGCTACACCTTC | CASSQVQGVGYTF
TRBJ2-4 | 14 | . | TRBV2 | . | TGTGCCAGCAGTGGGGGGACCGCCGCTAACATTCAGTACTTC | CASSGGTAANIQYF